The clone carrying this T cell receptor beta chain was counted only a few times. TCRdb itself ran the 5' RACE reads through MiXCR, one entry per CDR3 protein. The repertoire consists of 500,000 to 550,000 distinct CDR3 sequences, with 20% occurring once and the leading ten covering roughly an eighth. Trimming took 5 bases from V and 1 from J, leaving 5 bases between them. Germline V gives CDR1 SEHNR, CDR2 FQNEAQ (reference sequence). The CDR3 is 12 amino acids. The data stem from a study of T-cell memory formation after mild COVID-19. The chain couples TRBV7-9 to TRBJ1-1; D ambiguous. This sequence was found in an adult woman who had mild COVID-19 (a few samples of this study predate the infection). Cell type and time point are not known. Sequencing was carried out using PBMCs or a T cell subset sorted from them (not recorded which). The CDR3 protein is CASSRRNTEAFF. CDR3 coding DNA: TGTGCCAGCAGCCGGAGGAACACTGAAGCTTTCTTT.